This paragraph covers one T cell receptor (beta chain) sequence. This entry is derived from a study of blood T cell repertoires in COVID-19. Study-wide context: Donors in the United States, Italy and Spain gave samples during acute or convalescent COVID-19.

Sequenced by immunoSEQ multiplex PCR; TCRdb stores in-frame clones only, minus some. The data contain 15,000 to 17,000 clones, approximately 78% of them singletons. The TCR was taken from a man older than 75 with active or convalescent COVID-19. Sequenced sample: peripheral blood.

CDR3 in amino acids: CASSFGRVEAATF. As DNA, the CDR3 is TGTGCCAGCAGCTTTGGGCGGGTTGAAGCCGCCACCTTC. The chain is built from TRBV7-2 and TRBJ1-2, with D uncertain. The V gene lost 3 bases and the J gene lost 13 bases, with 18 bases spanning the gap. Per germline, CDR1 SGHTA and CDR2 FQGNSA. The CDR3 is made up of 13 amino acids.